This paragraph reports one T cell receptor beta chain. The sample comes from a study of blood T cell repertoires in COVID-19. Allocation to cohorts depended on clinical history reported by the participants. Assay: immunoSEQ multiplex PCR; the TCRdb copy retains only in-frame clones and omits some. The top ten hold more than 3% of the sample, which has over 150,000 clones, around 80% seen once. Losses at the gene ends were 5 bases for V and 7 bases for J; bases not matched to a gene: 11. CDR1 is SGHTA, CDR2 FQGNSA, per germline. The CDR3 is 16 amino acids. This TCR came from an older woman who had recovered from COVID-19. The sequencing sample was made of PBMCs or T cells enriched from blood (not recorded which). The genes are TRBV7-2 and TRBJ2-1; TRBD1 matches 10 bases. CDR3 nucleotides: TGTGCCAGCAGCAGTGACCGGGACAGGGGAGGAAATGAGCAGTTCTTC. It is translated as CASSSDRDRGGNEQFF.